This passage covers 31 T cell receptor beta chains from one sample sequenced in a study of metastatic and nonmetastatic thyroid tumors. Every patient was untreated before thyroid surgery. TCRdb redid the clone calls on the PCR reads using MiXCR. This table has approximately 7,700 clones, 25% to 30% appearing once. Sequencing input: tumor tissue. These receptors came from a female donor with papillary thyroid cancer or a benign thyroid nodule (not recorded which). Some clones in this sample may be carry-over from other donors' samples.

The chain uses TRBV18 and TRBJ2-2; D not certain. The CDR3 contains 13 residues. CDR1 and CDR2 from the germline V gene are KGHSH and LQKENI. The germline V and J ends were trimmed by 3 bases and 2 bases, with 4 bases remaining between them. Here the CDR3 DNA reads TGTGCCAGCTCACCCCCCAACACCGGGGAGCTGTTTTTT. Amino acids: CASSPPNTGELFF.

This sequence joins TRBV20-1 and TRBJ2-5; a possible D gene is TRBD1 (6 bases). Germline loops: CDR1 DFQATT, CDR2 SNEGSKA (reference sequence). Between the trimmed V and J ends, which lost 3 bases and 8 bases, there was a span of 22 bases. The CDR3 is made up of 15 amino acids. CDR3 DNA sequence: TGCAGTGCTAGGGATTCGACAGGTTTGGGAGATACCCAGTACTTC. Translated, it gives CSARDSTGLGDTQYF.

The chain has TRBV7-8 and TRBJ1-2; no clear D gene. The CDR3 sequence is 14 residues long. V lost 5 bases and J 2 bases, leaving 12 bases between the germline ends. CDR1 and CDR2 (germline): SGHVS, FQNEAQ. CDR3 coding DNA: TGTGCCAGCAGCGAACAGAGTGCAAACTATGGCTACACCTTC. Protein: CASSEQSANYGYTF.

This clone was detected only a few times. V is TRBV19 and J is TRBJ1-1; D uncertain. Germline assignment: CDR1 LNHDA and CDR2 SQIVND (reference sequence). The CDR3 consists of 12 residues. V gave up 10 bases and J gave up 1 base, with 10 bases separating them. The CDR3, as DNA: TGTGCCACCCGGACGGGGAACACTGAAGCTTTCTTT. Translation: CATRTGNTEAFF.

CDR3 in DNA: TGTGCCAGCAGCAGACTAGCGGACTACTACGAGCAGTACTTC. Encoded protein: CASSRLADYYEQYF. J is TRBJ2-7 and V is TRBV7-2; 9 positions agree with TRBD2. J gave up 3 bases and V 5 bases, and 5 bases lay outside the gene matches. Per the germline V gene, CDR1 is SGHTA and CDR2 is FQGNSA. The CDR3 loop spans 14 amino acids.

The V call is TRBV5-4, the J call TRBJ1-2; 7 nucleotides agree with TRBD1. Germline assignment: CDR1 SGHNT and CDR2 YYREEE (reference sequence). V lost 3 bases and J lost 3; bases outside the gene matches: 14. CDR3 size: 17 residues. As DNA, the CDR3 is TGTGCCAGCAGCTCGAATGTACACAGGGGTGGCTACTATGGCTACACCTTC. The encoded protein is CASSSNVHRGGYYGYTF. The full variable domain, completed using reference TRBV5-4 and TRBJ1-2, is ETGVTQSPTHLIKTRGQQVTLRCSSQSGHNTVSWYQQALGQGPQFIFQYYREEENGRGNFPPRFSGLQFPNYSSELNVNALELDDSALYLCASSSNVHRGGYYGYTFGSGTRLTVV.

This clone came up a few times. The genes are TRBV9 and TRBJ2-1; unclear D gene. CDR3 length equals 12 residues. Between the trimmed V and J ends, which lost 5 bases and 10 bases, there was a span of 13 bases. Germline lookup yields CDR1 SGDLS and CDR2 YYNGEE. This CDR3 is CASSPRRGEQFF. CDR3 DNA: TGTGCCAGCAGTCCTAGAAGAGGCGAGCAGTTCTTC.

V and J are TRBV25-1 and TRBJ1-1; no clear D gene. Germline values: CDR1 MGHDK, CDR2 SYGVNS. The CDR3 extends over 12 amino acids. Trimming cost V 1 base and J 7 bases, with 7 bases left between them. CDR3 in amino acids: CASSESGLEAFF. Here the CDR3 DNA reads TGTGCCAGCAGTGAATCGGGTCTTGAAGCTTTCTTT.

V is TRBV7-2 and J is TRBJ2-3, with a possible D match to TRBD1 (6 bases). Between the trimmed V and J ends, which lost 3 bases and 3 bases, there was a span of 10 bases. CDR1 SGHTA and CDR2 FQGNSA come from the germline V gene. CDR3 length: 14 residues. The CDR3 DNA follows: TGTGCCAGCAGCTTTGAGGGGGTTACAGATACGCAGTATTTT. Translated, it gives CASSFEGVTDTQYF.

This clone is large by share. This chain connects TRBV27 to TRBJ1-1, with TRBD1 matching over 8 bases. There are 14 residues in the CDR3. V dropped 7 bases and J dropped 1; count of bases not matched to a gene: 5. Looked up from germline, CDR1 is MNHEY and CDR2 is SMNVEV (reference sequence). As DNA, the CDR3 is TGTGCCAGCAACCTACAGGGGGGGAACACTGAAGCTTTCTTT. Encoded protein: CASNLQGGNTEAFF.

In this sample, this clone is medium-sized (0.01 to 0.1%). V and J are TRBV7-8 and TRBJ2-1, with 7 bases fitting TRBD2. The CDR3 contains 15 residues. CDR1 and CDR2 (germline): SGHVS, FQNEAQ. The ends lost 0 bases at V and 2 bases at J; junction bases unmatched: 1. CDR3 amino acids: CASSLAAGAYNEQFF. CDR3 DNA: TGTGCCAGCAGCTTAGCGGCGGGGGCCTACAATGAGCAGTTCTTC. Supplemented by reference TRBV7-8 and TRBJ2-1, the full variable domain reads GAGVSQSPRYKVAKRGQDVALRCDPISGHVSLFWYQQALGQGPEFLTYFQNEAQLDKSGLPSDRFFAERPEGSVSTLKIQRTQQEDSAVYLCASSLAAGAYNEQFFGPGTRLTVL.

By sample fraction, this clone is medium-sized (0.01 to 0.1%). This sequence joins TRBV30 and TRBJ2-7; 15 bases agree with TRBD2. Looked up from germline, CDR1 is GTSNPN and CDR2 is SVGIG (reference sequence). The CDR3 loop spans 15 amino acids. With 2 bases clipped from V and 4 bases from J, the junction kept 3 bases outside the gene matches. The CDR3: CAWSPGLAGGYEQYF. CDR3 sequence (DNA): TGTGCCTGGAGTCCCGGACTAGCGGGAGGGTACGAGCAGTACTTC.

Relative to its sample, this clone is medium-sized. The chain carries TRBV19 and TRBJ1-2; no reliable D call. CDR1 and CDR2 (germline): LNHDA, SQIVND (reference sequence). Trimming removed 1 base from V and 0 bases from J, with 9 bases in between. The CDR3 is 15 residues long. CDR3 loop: CASSIGAATNYGYTF. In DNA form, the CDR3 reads TGTGCCAGTAGTATAGGGGCAGCCACTAACTATGGCTACACCTTC. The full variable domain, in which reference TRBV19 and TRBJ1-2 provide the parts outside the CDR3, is DGGITQSPKYLFRKEGQNVTLSCEQNLNHDAMYWYRQDPGQGLRLIYYSQIVNDFQKGDIAEGYSVSREKKESFPLTVTSAQKNPTAFYLCASSIGAATNYGYTFGSGTRLTVV.

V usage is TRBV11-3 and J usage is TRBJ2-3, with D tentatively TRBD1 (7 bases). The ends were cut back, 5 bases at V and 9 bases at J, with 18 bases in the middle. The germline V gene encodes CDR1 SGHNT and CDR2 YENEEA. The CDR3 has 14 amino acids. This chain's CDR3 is CASSPGGGPITQYF. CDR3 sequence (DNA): TGTGCCAGCAGCCCAGGAGGGGGCCCAATCACGCAGTATTTT. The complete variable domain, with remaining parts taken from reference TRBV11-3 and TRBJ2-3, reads EAGVVQSPRYKIIEKKQPVAFWCNPISGHNTLYWYLQNLGQGPELLIRYENEEAVDDSQLPKDRFSAERLKGVDSTLKIQPAELGDSAVYLCASSPGGGPITQYFGPGTRLTVL.

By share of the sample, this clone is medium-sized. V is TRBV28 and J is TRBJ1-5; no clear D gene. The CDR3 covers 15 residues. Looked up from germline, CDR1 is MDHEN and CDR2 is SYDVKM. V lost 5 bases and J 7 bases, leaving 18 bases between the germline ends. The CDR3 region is CASSVTGSYGQPQHF. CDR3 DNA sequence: TGTGCCAGCAGTGTAACCGGGAGTTACGGGCAGCCCCAGCATTTT.

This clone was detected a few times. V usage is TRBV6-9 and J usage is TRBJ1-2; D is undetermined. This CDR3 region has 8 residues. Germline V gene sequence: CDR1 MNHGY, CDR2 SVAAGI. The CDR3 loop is CANYGYTF. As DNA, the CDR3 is TGTGCTAACTATGGCTACACCTTC.

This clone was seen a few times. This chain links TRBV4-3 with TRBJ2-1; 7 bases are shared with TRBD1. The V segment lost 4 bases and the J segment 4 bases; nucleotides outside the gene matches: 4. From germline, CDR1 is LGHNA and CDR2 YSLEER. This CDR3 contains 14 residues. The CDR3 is CASSPGTEYNEQFF. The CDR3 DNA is TGCGCCAGCAGCCCCGGGACAGAATACAATGAGCAGTTCTTC.

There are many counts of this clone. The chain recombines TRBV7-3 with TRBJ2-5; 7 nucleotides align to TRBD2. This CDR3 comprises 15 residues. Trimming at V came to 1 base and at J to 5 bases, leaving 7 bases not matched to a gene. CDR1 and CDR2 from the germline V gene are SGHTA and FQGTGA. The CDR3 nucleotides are TGTGCCAGCAGCTTAAACCCGGCTAGCGGTGAGACCCAGTACTTC. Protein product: CASSLNPASGETQYF.

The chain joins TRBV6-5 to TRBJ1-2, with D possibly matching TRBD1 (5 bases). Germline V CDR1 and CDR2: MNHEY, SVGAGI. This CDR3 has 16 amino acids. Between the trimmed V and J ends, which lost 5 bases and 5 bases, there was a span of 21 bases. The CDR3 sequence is CASSTVTSLKGYGYTF. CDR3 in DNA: TGTGCCAGCAGTACTGTAACAAGCCTCAAGGGGTATGGCTACACCTTC.

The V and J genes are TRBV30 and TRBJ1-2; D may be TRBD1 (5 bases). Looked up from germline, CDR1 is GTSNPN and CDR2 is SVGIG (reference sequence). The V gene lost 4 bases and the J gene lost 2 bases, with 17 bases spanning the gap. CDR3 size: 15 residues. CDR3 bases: TGTGCCTGGAACGGGGTGGTAAAGGGGAACTATGGCTACACCTTC. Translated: CAWNGVVKGNYGYTF.

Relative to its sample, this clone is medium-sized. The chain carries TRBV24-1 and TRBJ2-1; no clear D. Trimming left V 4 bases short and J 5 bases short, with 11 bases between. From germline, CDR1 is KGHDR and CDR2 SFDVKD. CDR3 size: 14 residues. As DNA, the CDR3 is TGTGCCACCAGTGACCCTACTAATAACAATGAGCAGTTCTTC. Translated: CATSDPTNNNEQFF.

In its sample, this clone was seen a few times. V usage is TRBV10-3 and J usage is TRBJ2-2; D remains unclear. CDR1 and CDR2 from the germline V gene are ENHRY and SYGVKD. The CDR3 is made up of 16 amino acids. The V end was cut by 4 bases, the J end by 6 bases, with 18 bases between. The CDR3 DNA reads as TGTGCCATCAGTGGCGGAAGTGTGCAAGGACCCGGGGAGCTGTTTTTT. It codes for CAISGGSVQGPGELFF.

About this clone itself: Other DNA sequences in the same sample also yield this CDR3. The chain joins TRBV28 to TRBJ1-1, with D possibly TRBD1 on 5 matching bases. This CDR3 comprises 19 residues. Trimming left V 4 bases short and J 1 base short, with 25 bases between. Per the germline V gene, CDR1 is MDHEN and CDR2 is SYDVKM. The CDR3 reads CASSSHSSITGRGNTEAFF. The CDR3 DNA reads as TGTGCCAGCAGTTCCCACTCTTCAATCACGGGGAGGGGGAACACTGAAGCTTTCTTT.

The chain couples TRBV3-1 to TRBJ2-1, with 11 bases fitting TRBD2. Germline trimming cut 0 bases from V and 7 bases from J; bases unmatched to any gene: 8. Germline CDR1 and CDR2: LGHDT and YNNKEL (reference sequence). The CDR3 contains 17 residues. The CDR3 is CASSQDHGLAGTNEQFF. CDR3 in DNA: TGTGCCAGCAGCCAAGATCACGGACTAGCGGGTACTAATGAGCAGTTCTTC.

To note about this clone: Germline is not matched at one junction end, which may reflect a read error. The CDR3 reads CATSCEAANENLFF. The CDR3 region has the DNA TGTGCCACCAGCTGTGAGGCAGCTAATGAAAATCTGTTTTTT. The chain employs TRBV15 and TRBJ1-4; D uncertain. CDR1 is LNHNV, CDR2 YYDKDF, per germline (reference sequence). There are 14 residues in the CDR3.

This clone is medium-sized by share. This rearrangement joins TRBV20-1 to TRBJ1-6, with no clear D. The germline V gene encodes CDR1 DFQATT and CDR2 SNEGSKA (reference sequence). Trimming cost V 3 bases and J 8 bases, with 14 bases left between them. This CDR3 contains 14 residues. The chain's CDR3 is CSASLHQEYSPLHF. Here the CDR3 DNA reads TGCAGTGCTAGCCTACACCAAGAGTATTCACCCCTCCACTTT.

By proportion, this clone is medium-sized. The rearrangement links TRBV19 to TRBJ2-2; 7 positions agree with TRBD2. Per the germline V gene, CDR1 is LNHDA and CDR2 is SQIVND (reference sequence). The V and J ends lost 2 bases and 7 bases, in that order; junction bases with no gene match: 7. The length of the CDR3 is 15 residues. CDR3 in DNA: TGTGCCAGTAGTATATCTAGCGGTTGGGGCGGGGAGCTGTTTTTT. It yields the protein CASSISSGWGGELFF.

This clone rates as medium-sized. CDR3 amino acids: CASRSMDTQYF. The DNA for the CDR3 is TGTGCCAGCAGATCGATGGATACGCAGTATTTT. The V and J genes are TRBV28 and TRBJ2-3; D not resolved. V lost 6 bases and J lost 6, with 7 bases in between. This CDR3 has 11 amino acids. In germline, CDR1 is MDHEN, CDR2 SYDVKM.

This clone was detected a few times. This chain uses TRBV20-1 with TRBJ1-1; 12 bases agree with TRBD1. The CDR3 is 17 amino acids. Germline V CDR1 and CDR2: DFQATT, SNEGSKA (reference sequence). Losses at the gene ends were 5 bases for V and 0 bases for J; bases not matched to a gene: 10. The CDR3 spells CSAGRTGTGGLNTEAFF. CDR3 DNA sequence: TGCAGTGCTGGACGAACCGGGACAGGGGGCTTGAACACTGAAGCTTTCTTT.

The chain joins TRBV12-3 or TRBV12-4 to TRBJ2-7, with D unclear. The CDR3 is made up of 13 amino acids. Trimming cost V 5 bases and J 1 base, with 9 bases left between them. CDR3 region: CASSPFLSYEQYF. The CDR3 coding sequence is TGTGCCAGCAGTCCCTTCCTTTCCTACGAGCAGTACTTC.

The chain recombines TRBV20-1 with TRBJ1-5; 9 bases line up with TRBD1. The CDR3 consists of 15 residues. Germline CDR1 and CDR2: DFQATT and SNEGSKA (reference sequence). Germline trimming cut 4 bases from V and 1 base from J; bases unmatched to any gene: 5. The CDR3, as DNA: TGCAGTGCTACCCGGGGACAGGGCAGCAATCAGCCCCAGCATTTT. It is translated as CSATRGQGSNQPQHF.